These 15 T cell receptor beta chains were sequenced from one sample in a study of cytomegalovirus exposure and HLA in healthy donors. Primers included in the PCR were 60 Vbeta and 13 Jbeta primers. TCRdb's table, derived via immunoSEQ multiplex PCR, lists solely in-frame clones and lacks some. Here the sample spans some 150,000 clones, approximately 80% being singletons. Sample: PBMCs. Every receptor here comes from a young woman in good health and CMV-seropositive.

The V call is TRBV19, the J call TRBJ1-2; 11 bases line up with TRBD1. The CDR3 has 17 amino acids. Germline trimming cut 3 bases from V and 5 bases from J; bases unmatched to any gene: 11. Germline CDR1 is LNHDA and CDR2 is SQIVND (reference sequence). CDR3 sequence reads: CASSIRSIGQGAYGYTF. The CDR3 coding sequence is TGTGCCAGTAGTATTAGATCAATCGGACAGGGGGCGTATGGCTACACCTTC.

In nucleotides, the CDR3 is TGCGCCAGCAGCCCCGCACCCCAGAATGAAAAACTGTTTTTT. Its protein is CASSPAPQNEKLFF. The chain couples TRBV5-1 to TRBJ1-4; D gene uncertain. Germline CDR1 SGHRS, CDR2 YFSETQ. This CDR3 has 14 amino acids. Trimming took off 4 bases at V and 5 bases at J, with 12 bases between the two ends.

This sequence joins TRBV6-4 and TRBJ1-5, with D perhaps matching TRBD1 (6 bases). Trimming pared 9 bases from V and 1 base from J, leaving 28 bases between. From germline, CDR1 is MRHNA and CDR2 SNTAGT. The CDR3 length is 19 residues. CDR3 sequence reads: CARIKIRDPGRGSNQPQHF. For the CDR3, the DNA is TGTGCCAGAATAAAGATCCGGGACCCTGGGAGGGGGAGCAATCAGCCCCAGCATTTT.

The chain links TRBV4-1 to TRBJ2-3; 9 bases map to TRBD1. Per the germline V gene, CDR1 is MGHRA and CDR2 is YSYEKL. This CDR3 is 15 amino acids long. V shed 0 bases, J shed 6 bases, and the junction held 4 bases outside the gene matches. For the CDR3, the DNA is TGCGCCAGCAGCCAAGAACGAGACAGGGGGGATACGCAGTATTTT. Amino acids: CASSQERDRGDTQYF.

This sequence joins TRBV2 and TRBJ2-3; 10 bases agree with TRBD2. V was pared by 6 bases and J by 4 bases, with 7 bases of the junction left unmatched. CDR1 and CDR2 from the germline V gene are SNHLY and FYNNEI. This CDR3 is built from 15 residues. The CDR3: CASSPAGGRADTQYF. DNA of the CDR3: TGTGCCAGCAGCCCAGCGGGGGGGAGGGCAGATACGCAGTATTTT.

The CDR3 nucleotides read TGTGCCAGCAGTTACAGGACAGGGCTGCCTAATGAAAAACTGTTTTTT. Amino acid sequence: CASSYRTGLPNEKLFF. V is TRBV6-5 and J is TRBJ1-4; 8 bases align to TRBD1. Germline V lookup: CDR1 MNHEY, CDR2 SVGAGI. Trimming took 2 bases from V and 3 from J; bases not matched to a gene: 5. The CDR3 contains 16 residues.

V gene TRBV4-3 combines with J gene TRBJ1-3, with D uncertain. CDR3 size: 16 residues. CDR1 and CDR2 (germline): LGHNA, YSLEER. V shed 2 bases and J shed 3 bases, with 14 bases lying between them. CDR3 DNA sequence: TGCGCCAGCAGCCAACGTCCGGTCGGGGATGGAAACACCATATATTTT. This gives the protein CASSQRPVGDGNTIYF.

Only a few counts were recorded for this clone. This chain joins TRBV6-5 and TRBJ1-2, with TRBD1 as a possible D gene (6 bases). The V end lost 8 bases, the J end lost 11 bases, and 18 bases lay between the germline ends. The CDR3 is 12 amino acids. Germline V gives CDR1 MNHEY, CDR2 SVGAGI. This CDR3 reads CASANRDIGYTF. CDR3 DNA: TGTGCCAGCGCCAACCGGGACATCGGATACACCTTC.

This clone has just one count. Its ends do not fully match the called genes, so a read error is possible. The chain joins TRBV5-1 to TRBJ2-3, with 13 bases that match TRBD2. The CDR3 runs 16 residues. In germline, CDR1 is SGHRS, CDR2 YFSETQ. CDR3 in amino acids: CASRYGTSGATDAQYF. CDR3 in DNA: TGCGCCAGCAGATACGGGACTAGCGGGGCTACAGATGCGCAGTATTTT.

The rearrangement links TRBV5-6 to TRBJ1-2; perhaps TRBD1 as D (6 bases). Trimming stripped 3 bases from V and 4 bases from J, with 13 bases between. The CDR3 extends over 14 amino acids. Germline V gives CDR1 SGHDT, CDR2 YYEEEE. The CDR3 loop is CASSSGGRAYGYTF. The CDR3 DNA follows: TGTGCCAGCAGCTCGGGGGGCAGGGCCTATGGCTACACCTTC.

V and J are TRBV5-1 and TRBJ2-7; D gene unclear. The CDR3 consists of 16 residues. Germline assignment: CDR1 SGHRS and CDR2 YFSETQ. Trimming stripped 0 bases from V and 2 bases from J, with 15 bases between. The DNA for the CDR3 is TGCGCCAGCAGCTTGGAGTTGGTAAAAAGCACCTACGAGCAGTACTTC. Translating gives CASSLELVKSTYEQYF. Supplemented by reference TRBV5-1 and TRBJ2-7, the full variable domain reads KAGVTQTPRYLIKTRGQQVTLSCSPISGHRSVSWYQQTPGQGLQFLFEYFSETQRNKGNFPGRFSGRQFSNSRSEMNVSTLELGDSALYLCASSLELVKSTYEQYFGPGTRLTVT.

This chain links TRBV5-1 with TRBJ2-5, with TRBD1 matching over 11 bases. The end of the DNA is better explained by TRBJ2-7, so the J call may be wrong. The CDR3 runs to 16 residues. Per the germline V gene, CDR1 is SGHRS and CDR2 is YFSETQ. CDR3 amino acids: CASSSPGTGGSYEQYF. For the CDR3, the DNA is TGCGCCAGCAGCTCACCCGGGACAGGGGGATCGTACGAGCAGTACTTC.

The CDR3 DNA reads as TGTGCCAGCAGCGGCCGGGACAGGGACTACGAGCAGTACTTC. It translates to CASSGRDRDYEQYF. The V gene is TRBV11-1, the J gene TRBJ2-7, with 9 bases identical to TRBD1. Germline CDR1 SGHAT, CDR2 FQDESV (reference sequence). The CDR3 runs to 14 residues. After removal of 5 bases from V and 3 bases from J, the junction contained 5 bases not matched to a gene.

Of note for this clone: A much larger clone differs by one base, so this may be a read error. The gene calls are TRBV6-6 and TRBJ1-2; possible D gene TRBD1, 6 bases. Germline V gene data show CDR1 as MNHNY and CDR2 as SVGAGI (reference sequence). The V gene lost 5 bases and the J gene lost 0 bases, with 7 bases spanning the gap. CDR3 length: 13 amino acids. Written as DNA, the CDR3 is TGTGCCAGCAGTGGGACATCTAACTATGGCTACACCTTC. This gives the protein CASSGTSNYGYTF.

The rearrangement links TRBV7-9 to TRBJ1-1; D is perhaps TRBD1 (5 bases). V lost 7 bases to trimming and J lost 1 base, with 19 bases between them. The length of the CDR3 is 16 residues. The germline V gene has CDR1 SEHNR and CDR2 FQNEAQ (reference sequence). This CDR3 reads CASTDREISGNTEAFF. The CDR3 DNA is TGTGCCAGCACCGACAGAGAGATATCGGGGAACACTGAAGCTTTCTTT.